The clone carrying this TCR beta chain showed up many times. Its specificity is unknown. The data were taken from a study of CD8 T cells in ankylosing spondylitis. V was clipped by 4 bases and J by 3 bases, with 16 bases between them. The CDR3 covers 15 residues. Germline-derived CDR1 and CDR2 are LGHNA and YNFKEQ. Using its own MiXCR run on the 5' RACE reads, TCRdb lists one record per CDR3 protein. This sample has about 39,000 distinct CDR3 sequences, with about a tenth found just once. Study-wide results and limits: In synovial fluid and blood from reactive arthritis, some motif variants were previously reported. It appeared that ankylosing spondylitis blood was characterized by a TCR beta motif of several highly homologous variants.

The sequence derives from a male donor with ankylosing spondylitis or in good health (not recorded which). Sequencing input: blood, either unsorted or a sorted T cell fraction (not recorded which). V and J are TRBV4-2 and TRBJ2-7, with D possibly matching TRBD1 (6 bases). CDR3 nucleotide sequence: TGTGCCAGCAGCCCCCAACCGGGACAAAGCTACGAGCAGTACTTC. As protein: CASSPQPGQSYEQYF.